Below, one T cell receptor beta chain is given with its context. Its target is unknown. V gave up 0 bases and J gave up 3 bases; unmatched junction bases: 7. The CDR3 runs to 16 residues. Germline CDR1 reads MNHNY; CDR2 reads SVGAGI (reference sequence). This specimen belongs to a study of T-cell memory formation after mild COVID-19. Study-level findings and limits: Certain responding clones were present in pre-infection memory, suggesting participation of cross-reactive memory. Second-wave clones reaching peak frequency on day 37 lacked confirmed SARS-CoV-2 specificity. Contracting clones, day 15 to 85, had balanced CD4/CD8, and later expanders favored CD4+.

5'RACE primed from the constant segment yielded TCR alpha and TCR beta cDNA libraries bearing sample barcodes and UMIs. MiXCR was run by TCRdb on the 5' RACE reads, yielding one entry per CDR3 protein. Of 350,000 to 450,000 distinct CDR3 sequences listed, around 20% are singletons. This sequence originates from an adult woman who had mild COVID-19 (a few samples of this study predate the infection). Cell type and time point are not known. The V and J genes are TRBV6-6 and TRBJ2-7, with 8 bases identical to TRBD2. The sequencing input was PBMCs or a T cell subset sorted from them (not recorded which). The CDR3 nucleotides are TGTGCCAGCAGTTACTCAGTTTCGGGAGGGGACTACGAGCAGTACTTC. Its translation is CASSYSVSGGDYEQYF.